One sample yielded the 19 T cell receptor beta chains listed below, sequenced in a study of T cell changes during pregnancy in multiple sclerosis. Assay: immunoSEQ multiplex PCR; the TCRdb copy retains only in-frame clones and omits some. The sample has about 55,000 clones, approximately 94% seen once. This material consisted of CD8+ T cells from peripheral blood mononuclear cells, taken after pregnancy. The receptors come from a female donor with multiple sclerosis, enrolled in a pregnancy study.

The chain recombines TRBV27 with TRBJ2-1; possible D gene TRBD2, 6 bases. The CDR3 sequence is 11 residues long. Trimming removed 9 bases from V and 10 bases from J, with 13 bases in between. CDR1 and CDR2 from the germline V gene are MNHEY and SMNVEV (reference sequence). The CDR3 protein is CASMEGQEQFF. For the CDR3, the DNA is TGTGCCAGTATGGAGGGTCAGGAGCAGTTCTTC.

The chain recombines TRBV6-1 with TRBJ2-2; D possibly corresponds to TRBD1 (5 bases). The germline CDR1 and CDR2 sequences are MNHNS and SASEGT. Trimming pared 11 bases from V and 0 bases from J, leaving 16 bases between. The CDR3 spans 15 residues. The chain's CDR3 is CASLPGKANTGELFF. In DNA form, the CDR3 reads TGTGCCTCCCTCCCAGGGAAGGCGAACACCGGGGAGCTGTTTTTT.

About this clone: An end of the junction does not agree with germline; a read error may underlie this. The chain carries TRBV27 and TRBJ2-1; perhaps TRBD2 as D (6 bases). The CDR3 extends over 13 amino acids. Germline CDR1 MNHEY, CDR2 SMNVEV (reference sequence). CDR3 amino acids: CASSLSGGNGQFF. The DNA for the CDR3 is TGTGCCAGCAGTTTATCGGGGGGAAATGGGCAGTTCTTC.

This chain connects TRBV29-1 to TRBJ2-1, with a tentative D call TRBD1 (6 bases). Germline V lookup: CDR1 SQVTM, CDR2 ANQGSEA. Trimming took 4 bases from V and 8 from J, leaving 18 bases between them. The CDR3 sequence is 14 residues long. The CDR3 bases are TGCAGCGTTGGCTTGCAGGGGAATATGGATGAGCAGTTCTTC. This sequence encodes CSVGLQGNMDEQFF.

In this sample, this clone turned up once. The chain combines TRBV6-5 with TRBJ1-2; perhaps TRBD1 as D (5 bases). V was clipped by 6 bases and J by 2 bases, with 13 bases between them. The CDR3 is made up of 14 amino acids. Germline CDR1 and CDR2: MNHEY and SVGAGI. In DNA, the CDR3 is TGTGCCAGCAGACCCGACAGTGGCAACTATGGCTACACCTTC. Protein product: CASRPDSGNYGYTF.

The rearrangement links TRBV28 to TRBJ2-1, with D hard to call. The CDR3 spans 14 residues. V dropped 7 bases and J dropped 3 bases, with 13 bases sitting between them. CDR1 and CDR2 from the germline V gene are MDHEN and SYDVKM. CDR3 bases: TGTGCCAGCACGCTAGACTCAAACTACAATGAGCAGTTCTTC. It is translated as CASTLDSNYNEQFF.

This chain joins TRBV27 and TRBJ2-2, with TRBD1 matching over 10 bases. The V gene's germline CDR1 is MNHEY and CDR2 SMNVEV (reference sequence). The J segment lost 5 bases and the V segment lost 6 bases, leaving 6 bases of the junction unmatched. CDR3 size: 15 residues. CDR3 sequence reads: CASREDRGRTGELFF. In DNA form, the CDR3 reads TGTGCCAGCAGAGAAGACAGGGGGCGAACCGGGGAGCTGTTTTTT.

This clone is a singleton in its sample. The rearrangement joins TRBV27 to TRBJ2-1; weak D call: TRBD2 (6 bases). The germline CDR1 and CDR2 sequences are MNHEY and SMNVEV (reference sequence). CDR3 length equals 13 residues. Trimming removed 7 bases from V and 2 bases from J, with 9 bases in between. The CDR3 region has the DNA TGTGCCAGCAAGGGACTGACCTACAATGAGCAGTTCTTC. Encoded protein: CASKGLTYNEQFF.

V gene TRBV9 combines with J gene TRBJ2-2; TRBD1 aligns across 7 bases. Germline values: CDR1 SGDLS, CDR2 YYNGEE. This CDR3 contains 17 residues. The ends lost 3 bases at V and 0 bases at J; junction bases unmatched: 8. CDR3 sequence: CASSAGQDPANTGELFF. CDR3 DNA sequence: TGTGCCAGCAGCGCCGGACAGGACCCGGCGAACACCGGGGAGCTGTTTTTT.

The chain recombines TRBV21-1 with TRBJ2-1; whether TRBD1, the table's D call, matches the DNA was not checked. TRBV21-1 is shown as a pseudogene. CDR3 size: 14 residues. The CDR3: CARMYRGRYNEQFF. In DNA, the CDR3 is TGTGCCAGGATGTACAGGGGGCGGTACAATGAGCAGTTCTTC.

In its sample, this clone was seen once. The V gene is TRBV10-3, the J gene TRBJ1-1, with a tentative D call TRBD1 (6 bases). This CDR3 has 14 amino acids. Germline V gene lookup returns CDR1 ENHRY and CDR2 SYGVKD. Trimming shortened V by 6 bases and J by 0 bases, and 11 bases separated the two germline ends. This CDR3 is CAIRETGLNTEAFF. The CDR3 DNA reads TGTGCCATCAGAGAAACAGGGTTGAACACTGAAGCTTTCTTT.

The chain recombines TRBV9 with TRBJ1-2; tentative D call: TRBD1 (6 bases). V lost 2 bases and J lost 3, with 14 bases in between. The CDR3 extends over 15 amino acids. The germline gives CDR1 SGDLS, CDR2 YYNGEE. Here the CDR3 DNA reads TGTGCCAGCAGCGTTAAACCAGGGGCCCACTATGGCTACACCTTC. Protein: CASSVKPGAHYGYTF.

V gene TRBV4-1 combines with J gene TRBJ1-2; 8 bases are shared with TRBD1. V was pared by 1 base and J by 2 bases, with 3 bases of the junction left unmatched. The CDR3 runs 15 residues. Germline CDR1 reads MGHRA; CDR2 reads YSYEKL. CDR3 loop: CASSQGTGTNYGYTF. The CDR3 nucleotides are TGCGCCAGCAGCCAAGGGACAGGGACGAACTATGGCTACACCTTC.

The rearrangement joins TRBV28 to TRBJ1-1, with D possibly TRBD1 on 6 matching bases. The ends were cut back, 6 bases at V and 3 bases at J, with 8 bases in the middle. The CDR3 length is 12 residues. Germline loops: CDR1 MDHEN, CDR2 SYDVKM. CDR3 bases: TGTGCCAGCAGCCAGGGGTACACTGAAGCTTTCTTT. Translated: CASSQGYTEAFF.

The chain employs TRBV29-1 and TRBJ2-2, with D maybe TRBD1 (6 bases). The CDR3 is made up of 15 amino acids. The V and J ends lost 2 bases and 1 base respectively, with 11 bases between them. CDR1 and CDR2 (germline): SQVTM, ANQGSEA. CDR3 amino acids: CSVERGDKNTGELFF. The DNA of the CDR3 is TGCAGCGTTGAAAGAGGGGACAAGAACACCGGGGAGCTGTTTTTT.

A few counts support this clone. The chain uses TRBV6-4 and TRBJ2-1; TRBD2 matches at 13 bases. The CDR3 covers 14 residues. Germline loops: CDR1 MRHNA, CDR2 SNTAGT. Germline trimming cut 4 bases from V and 6 bases from J; bases unmatched to any gene: 0. Here the CDR3 DNA reads TGTGCCAGCAGTGGGACTAGCGGGAGCAATGAGCAGTTCTTC. It specifies CASSGTSGSNEQFF.

This clone was observed a single time. The CDR3 sequence: CASSFQTGANYGYTF. As DNA, the CDR3 is TGTGCCAGCAGCTTCCAAACTGGAGCTAACTATGGCTACACCTTC. V and J are TRBV5-4 and TRBJ1-2; D gene unclear. The CDR3 is 15 residues long. V gave up 2 bases and J gave up 0 bases, with 11 bases separating them. Germline V CDR1 and CDR2: SGHNT, YYREEE (reference sequence).

The chain uses TRBV18 and TRBJ2-7; a weak D match, TRBD2 (6 bases). Trimming took 0 bases from V and 6 from J, leaving 6 bases between them. The length of the CDR3 is 12 residues. Per the germline V gene, CDR1 is KGHSH and CDR2 is LQKENI. This CDR3 is CASSPPGGEQYF. CDR3 DNA sequence: TGTGCCAGCTCACCACCGGGAGGCGAGCAGTACTTC.

DNA for the CDR3: TGTGCCAGCAGCTTGGACAGGGCGAACACTGAAGCTTTCTTT. This gives the protein CASSLDRANTEAFF. The rearrangement links TRBV7-3 to TRBJ1-1; 8 positions match TRBD1. Per the germline V gene, CDR1 is SGHTA and CDR2 is FQGTGA. The CDR3 totals 14 residues. V gave up 3 bases and J gave up 1 base; unmatched junction bases: 1.